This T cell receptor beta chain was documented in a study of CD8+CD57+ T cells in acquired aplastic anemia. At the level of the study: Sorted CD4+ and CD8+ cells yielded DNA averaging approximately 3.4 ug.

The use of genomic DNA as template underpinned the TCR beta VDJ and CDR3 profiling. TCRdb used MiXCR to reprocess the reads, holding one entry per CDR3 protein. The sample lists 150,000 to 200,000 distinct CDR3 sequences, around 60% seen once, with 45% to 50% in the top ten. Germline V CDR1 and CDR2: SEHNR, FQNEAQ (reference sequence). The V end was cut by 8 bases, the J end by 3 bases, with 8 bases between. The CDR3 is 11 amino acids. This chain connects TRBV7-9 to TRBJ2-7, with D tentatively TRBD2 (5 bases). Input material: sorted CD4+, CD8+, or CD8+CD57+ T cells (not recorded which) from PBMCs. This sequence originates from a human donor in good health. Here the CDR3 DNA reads TGTGCCAGCCTTGGAGGCTACGAGCAGTACTTC. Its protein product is CASLGGYEQYF. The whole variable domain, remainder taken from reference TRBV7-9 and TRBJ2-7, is DTGVSQNPRHKITKRGQNVTFRCDPISEHNRLYWYRQTLGQGPEFLTYFQNEAQLEKSRLLSDRFSAERPKGSFSTLEIQRTEQGDSAMYLCASLGGYEQYFGPGTRLTVT.